The entry below gives a single T cell receptor (beta chain) sequence along with its context. Its antigen is not identified. Primers: 60 Vbeta forward and 13 Jbeta reverse. TCRdb keeps only in-frame clones here, not all; method: immunoSEQ multiplex PCR. The table includes around 170,000 clones, approximately 84% detected once. The data derive from a study of cytomegalovirus exposure and HLA in healthy donors. Overall study findings and caveats: Earlier analysis yielded a pattern in which most TCR beta V segments were productive about 87% or about 30% of the time.

This TCR was recovered from a woman in her forties or fifties in good health and CMV-seropositive. Source material: PBMCs.

The CDR3 region has the DNA TGCGCCAGCAGCTTGGAAGGGGTTCCGGGAGAGACCCAGTACTTC. Its protein product is CASSLEGVPGETQYF. The chain joins TRBV5-1 to TRBJ2-5; maybe TRBD1 (5 bases). V was clipped by 0 bases and J by 4 bases, with 13 bases between them. CDR1 and CDR2 from the germline V gene are SGHRS and YFSETQ. This CDR3 is built from 15 residues.